The TCR beta chain under discussion was sequenced for a study of blood T cells in healthy people across ages. CDR3 length equals 12 residues. From germline, CDR1 is MNHEY and CDR2 SVGEGT. V was trimmed by 0 bases and J by 14 bases, leaving 8 bases between them. For the second PCR, which ran for about 7 to 11 cycles, a sample-barcoded 5' primer and a J-beta primer mix were used. TCRdb analysed the 5' RACE reads with MiXCR anew, one entry per CDR3 protein. The sample carries 550,000 to 600,000 distinct CDR3 sequences, under 55% recorded once. Concerning this clonotype itself: The antigen remains unidentified.

Study-level findings and limits: The study found TCR beta diversity correlated strongly with naive T cell percentage. When one million T cells were used, diversity estimates were thought to be underestimates. It was the long-lived donors that had more naive CD4+ cells and higher diversity than aged donors.

The sequenced material came from blood. The gene calls are TRBV6-2 or TRBV6-3 and TRBJ1-6; no clear D gene. The TCR sequence derives from a man older than 75 in good health. CDR3 amino acids: CASSYSGNALHF. The CDR3 bases are TGTGCCAGCAGTTACTCGGGTAACGCCCTCCACTTT.